One and the same sample provided the 8 T cell receptor beta chains below, sequenced in a study of T cell responses to AZD1222 COVID-19 vaccine. Assay used: immunoSEQ multiplex PCR; TCRdb lists only in-frame clones, some missing. This table has more than 80,000 clones, 92% appearing once. The sequenced sample was peripheral blood, obtained 28 days after the second AZD1222 dose. All receptors come from an adult who received the AZD1222 COVID-19 vaccine.

V usage is TRBV27 and J usage is TRBJ2-3; the match to TRBD2 covers 10 bases. Germline-derived CDR1 and CDR2 are MNHEY and SMNVEV (reference sequence). Trimming at V came to 2 bases and at J to 5 bases, leaving 7 bases not matched to a gene. The CDR3 has 16 amino acids. CDR3 residues: CASSLVLAGHLDTQYF. The CDR3, as DNA: TGTGCCAGCAGTTTAGTACTAGCGGGACATTTAGATACGCAGTATTTT.

The chain couples TRBV18 to TRBJ1-6; D is uncertain. The germline V and J ends were trimmed by 6 bases and 0 bases, with 12 bases remaining between them. The CDR3 contains 16 residues. From germline, CDR1 is KGHSH and CDR2 LQKENI. The CDR3 is CASSLDRSSYNSPLHF. CDR3 bases: TGTGCCAGCTCCCTTGACCGGAGCTCCTATAATTCACCCCTCCACTTT.

The rearrangement uses TRBV2 and TRBJ2-1, with TRBD1 as a possible D gene (6 bases). Trimming stripped 9 bases from V and 9 bases from J, with 18 bases between. The CDR3 is made up of 13 amino acids. CDR1 and CDR2 from the germline V gene are SNHLY and FYNNEI. CDR3 nucleotide sequence: TGTGCCAGACGTCCTCAAATAGGGGGTGAGCAGTTCTTC. Protein sequence: CARRPQIGGEQFF. The whole variable domain, filled in from reference TRBV2 and TRBJ2-1, reads EPEVTQTPSHQVTQMGQEVILRCVPISNHLYFYWYRQILGQKVEFLVSFYNNEISEKSEIFDDQFSVERPDGSNFTLKIRSTKLEDSAMYFCARRPQIGGEQFFGPGTRLTVL.

V and J are TRBV19 and TRBJ2-1, with 9 bases that match TRBD1. Germline V CDR1 and CDR2: LNHDA, SQIVND (reference sequence). With 7 bases clipped from V and 5 bases from J, the junction kept 12 bases outside the gene matches. The CDR3 loop spans 16 amino acids. The CDR3 region is CASNPLPGQGNNEQFF. The CDR3 DNA is TGTGCCAGTAACCCTCTCCCGGGACAGGGTAACAATGAGCAGTTCTTC.

A single count supports this clone. The chain recombines TRBV3-1 (or the pseudogene TRBV3-2) with TRBJ2-1, with a weak D call TRBD1 (6 bases). The V end lost 5 bases, the J end lost 12 bases, and 20 bases lay between the germline ends. The CDR3 has 14 residues. The germline CDR1 and CDR2 sequences are LGHDT and YNNKEL (reference sequence). The CDR3 DNA follows: TGTGCCAGCAGCAGCCGGACAGCGCACAGGATGCAGTTCTTC. It is translated as CASSSRTAHRMQFF.

CDR3 DNA sequence: TGTGCCACCAGCAGAGAACCCAAGTTGAACAATGAGCAGTTCTTC. This codes for CATSREPKLNNEQFF. The chain is built from TRBV15 and TRBJ2-1; D is uncertain. CDR1 LNHNV and CDR2 YYDKDF come from the germline V gene (reference sequence). Trimming shortened V by 0 bases and J by 5 bases, and 11 bases separated the two germline ends. CDR3 size: 15 residues.

The rearrangement joins TRBV5-3 to TRBJ1-5; TRBD1 aligns across 7 bases. TRBV5-3 is identified as an open reading frame with a role that is uncertain. Losses at the gene ends were 4 bases for V and 5 bases for J; bases not matched to a gene: 6. The CDR3 is made up of 14 amino acids. The CDR3 loop reads CARSQGGIDQPQHF. The CDR3 bases are TGTGCCAGAAGCCAAGGGGGCATAGATCAGCCCCAGCATTTT.

This clone was counted between two and nine times. The chain recombines TRBV27 with TRBJ2-7; 9 positions agree with TRBD1. Germline V gene data show CDR1 as MNHEY and CDR2 as SMNVEV (reference sequence). The trim removed 10 bases at V and 5 bases at J, leaving 9 bases unmatched. CDR3 length: 13 amino acids. The CDR3 sequence is CATRDRAEDEQYF. Written as DNA, the CDR3 is TGTGCCACCCGGGACAGGGCGGAGGACGAGCAGTACTTC.